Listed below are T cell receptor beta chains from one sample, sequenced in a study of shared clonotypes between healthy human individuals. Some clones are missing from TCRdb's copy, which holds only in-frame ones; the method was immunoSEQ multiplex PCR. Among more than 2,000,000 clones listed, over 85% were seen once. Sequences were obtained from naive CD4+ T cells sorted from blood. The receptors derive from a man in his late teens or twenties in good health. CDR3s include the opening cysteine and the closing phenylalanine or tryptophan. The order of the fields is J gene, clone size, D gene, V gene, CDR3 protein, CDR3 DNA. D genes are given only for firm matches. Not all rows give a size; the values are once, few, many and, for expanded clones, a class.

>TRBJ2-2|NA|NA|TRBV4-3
CASSQDPTTGELFF
TGCGCCAGCAGCCAAGATCCCACCACCGGGGAGCTGTTTTTT
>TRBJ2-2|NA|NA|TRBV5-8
CASSNRDATVGGELFF
TGTGCCAGCAGCAACCGGGACGCTACTGTCGGCGGGGAGCTGTTTTTT
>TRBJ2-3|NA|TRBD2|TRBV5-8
CASSLLASGRTDTQYF
TGTGCCAGCAGCTTGTTGGCTAGCGGGAGGACAGATACGCAGTATTTT
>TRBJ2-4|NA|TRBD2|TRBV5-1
CASSLEQREENIQYF
TGCGCCAGCAGCTTGGAACAGCGGGAGGAAAACATTCAGTACTTC
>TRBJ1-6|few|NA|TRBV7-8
CASSFTGLSGNSPLHF
TGTGCCAGCAGCTTCACGGGGCTCTCAGGGAATTCACCCCTCCACTTT
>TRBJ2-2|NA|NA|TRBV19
CASSIGGTPTGELFF
TGTGCCAGTAGTATAGGCGGGACACCAACCGGGGAGCTGTTTTTT
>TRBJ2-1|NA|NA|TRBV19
CASSAGLREQFF
TGTGCCAGTAGTGCCGGACTCCGTGAGCAGTTCTTC
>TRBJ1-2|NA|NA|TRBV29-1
CSVGGANDGYTF
TGCAGCGTAGGGGGTGCTAACGATGGCTACACCTTC
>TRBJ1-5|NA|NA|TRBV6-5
CASSHPQGGNQPQHF
TGTGCCAGCAGTCACCCACAGGGAGGCAATCAGCCCCAGCATTTT
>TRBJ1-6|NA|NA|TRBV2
CASSERAPNNSPLHF
TGTGCCAGCAGTGAAAGGGCCCCCAATAATTCACCCCTCCACTTT
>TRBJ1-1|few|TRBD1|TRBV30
CAWRPGQGRGPEAFF
TGTGCCTGGAGGCCCGGACAGGGCCGCGGCCCTGAAGCTTTCTTT